Sequencing of this T cell receptor beta chain was carried out in a study of identical twins' blood T cells. General study points: Environmental influences on twin similarity could not be excluded.

Deletions cut 3 bases from V and 3 bases from J, with 12 bases between. The CDR3 spans 14 residues. Germline CDR1 reads LGHDT; CDR2 reads YNNKEL (reference sequence). This clonotype was seen more than once but under ten times. Its antigen is currently unknown. TCRdb called the 5' RACE reads again in MiXCR, with one record for every CDR3 protein. The table has around 380,000 distinct CDR3 sequences, roughly 27% seen once; the top ten hold about 6%. The chain combines TRBV3-1 with TRBJ2-7; D is perhaps TRBD1 or TRBD2 (6 bases each). The receptor comes from a woman between 18 and 50 years old in good health. Sequenced material: PBMCs. The CDR3 nucleotides read TGTGCCAGCAGCCAGTTGGGGGGCCGCTACGAGCAGTACTTC. This encodes CASSQLGGRYEQYF.